This TCR beta chain was captured in a study of T cell responses to AZD1222 COVID-19 vaccine. A remark on this clone: Its specificity is not known.

The CDR3 runs to 16 residues. CDR1 is SGDLS and CDR2 is YYNGEE in the germline V gene. Trimming removed 4 bases from V and 5 bases from J, with 21 bases in between. Clones were sequenced by immunoSEQ multiplex PCR, and TCRdb holds only the in-frame ones, with some missing. The sample holds approximately 110,000 clones, roughly 90% seen once. Study-level results: Researchers took repertoire samples only after the peak T cell response had come. Vaccine-associated CD4 TCRs spanned spike, dominant at 160-218 and 743-854. Reports indicate that nearly half of spike-specific TCRs are directed at unmutated variant regions.

Second-dose intervals near 4 or 12 weeks were combined. Sequencing was performed on peripheral blood, taken 28 days after the second AZD1222 dose. The sequence was obtained from an adult who received the AZD1222 COVID-19 vaccine. The chain uses TRBV9 and TRBJ1-1, with D perhaps TRBD1 (6 bases). CDR3 DNA: TGTGCCAGCAGCCTCCATGGGGGGGCGACGAGGACTGAAGCTTTCTTT. Encoded protein: CASSLHGGATRTEAFF. Supplemented by reference TRBV9 and TRBJ1-1, the full variable domain reads DSGVTQTPKHLITATGQRVTLRCSPRSGDLSVYWYQQSLDQGLQFLIQYYNGEERAKGNILERFSAQQFPDLHSELNLSSLELGDSALYFCASSLHGGATRTEAFFGQGTRLTVV.